One sample yielded the 19 T cell receptor beta chains listed below, sequenced in a study of blood T cell repertoires in COVID-19. Data came from immunoSEQ multiplex PCR; TCRdb stores just in-frame clones and leaves some out. The table records about 280,000 clones, 87% of them present only once. Sequenced sample: PBMCs or T cells enriched from blood (not recorded which). These receptors came from a woman aged 40 to 49 who had recovered from COVID-19.

This sequence joins TRBV29-1 and TRBJ2-7; D gene unclear. Trimming removed 3 bases from V and 1 base from J, with 7 bases in between. The CDR3 is made up of 12 amino acids. CDR1 is SQVTM and CDR2 is ANQGSEA in the germline V gene. The CDR3 loop reads CSVEFISYEQYF. Written as DNA, the CDR3 is TGCAGCGTTGAGTTTATATCCTACGAGCAGTACTTC.

The chain recombines TRBV30 with TRBJ2-1; 9 nucleotides line up with TRBD2. V gave up 5 bases and J gave up 6 bases; unmatched junction bases: 8. This CDR3 comprises 14 residues. CDR1 is GTSNPN and CDR2 is SVGIG in the germline V gene (reference sequence). The CDR3 region is CAWGRTSAGNEQFF. The CDR3 nucleotides read TGTGCCTGGGGAAGGACTAGCGCAGGCAATGAGCAGTTCTTC.

The chain is built from TRBV27 and TRBJ2-1, with 13 positions matching TRBD2. CDR3 length: 16 amino acids. Germline V gives CDR1 MNHEY, CDR2 SMNVEV (reference sequence). The V and J ends lost 5 bases and 7 bases, in that order; junction bases with no gene match: 8. CDR3 nucleotide sequence: TGTGCCAGCAGTCTCGGACTAGCGGGAGTGAGGAATGAGCAGTTCTTC. This codes for CASSLGLAGVRNEQFF.

The rearrangement uses TRBV3-1 (or the pseudogene TRBV3-2) and TRBJ2-1; 14 bases match TRBD2. Germline V gene lookup returns CDR1 LGHDT and CDR2 YNNKEL (reference sequence). Losses at the gene ends were 4 bases for V and 0 bases for J; bases not matched to a gene: 8. CDR3 size: 19 residues. The CDR3 sequence is CASSLRTSGRPSSYNEQFF. The CDR3 nucleotides read TGTGCCAGCAGCCTTAGGACTAGCGGGAGGCCGAGCTCCTACAATGAGCAGTTCTTC.

The chain combines TRBV5-1 with TRBJ1-1, with 9 bases lining up with TRBD1. The germline V gene encodes CDR1 SGHRS and CDR2 YFSETQ. The CDR3 extends over 15 amino acids. V shed 9 bases and J 6 bases; nucleotides not matched to a gene: 15. CDR3 region: CAILGQGSFSPEAFF. The CDR3 region has the DNA TGCGCCATCCTAGGACAGGGGTCTTTTAGTCCTGAAGCTTTCTTT.

Comment on this clone: One end of the junction does not line up with germline, which may come from a read error. V usage is TRBV20-1 and J usage is TRBJ2-1; 9 nucleotides line up with TRBD2. The CDR3 has 12 residues. Germline loops: CDR1 DFQATT, CDR2 SNEGSKA (reference sequence). CDR3 protein: CSASRRSGSYLF. The DNA for the CDR3 is TGCAGTGCTAGTCGTCGTAGCGGGAGTTATCTCTTC.

The sample holds many counts of this clone. This sequence joins TRBV28 and TRBJ2-1; 8 bases map to TRBD2. Unmatched junction bases numbered 5, after V lost 6 bases and J lost 4 bases. In germline, CDR1 is MDHEN, CDR2 SYDVKM. The CDR3 has 14 amino acids. Here the CDR3 reads CASRTSAPYNEQFF. The CDR3 DNA is TGTGCCAGCAGGACTAGCGCACCTTACAATGAGCAGTTCTTC.

The V gene is TRBV7-9, the J gene TRBJ2-5, with 11 bases aligning to TRBD2. This CDR3 is built from 17 residues. V trimming: 5 bases; J trimming: 2 bases; junction bases outside the gene matches: 10. Germline CDR1 reads SEHNR; CDR2 reads FQNEAQ (reference sequence). Here the CDR3 reads CASSQPGTSGYQETQYF. As DNA, the CDR3 is TGTGCCAGCAGCCAACCCGGGACTAGCGGATATCAAGAGACCCAGTACTTC.

The chain carries TRBV7-2 and TRBJ2-5; TRBD2 matches 14 bases. The CDR3 is 16 residues long. V lost 5 bases to trimming and J lost 2 bases; unmatched junction nucleotides: 4. Germline V CDR1 and CDR2: SGHTA, FQGNSA. The CDR3 DNA sequence: TGTGCCAGCAGCACCGGACTAGCGGGAGGTCAAGAGACCCAGTACTTC. Translation gives CASSTGLAGGQETQYF. Supplemented by reference TRBV7-2 and TRBJ2-5, the full variable domain reads GAGVSQSPSNKVTEKGKDVELRCDPISGHTALYWYRQSLGQGLEFLIYFQGNSAPDKSGLPSDRFSAERTGGSVSTLTIQRTQQEDSAVYLCASSTGLAGGQETQYFGPGTRLLVL.

The gene calls are TRBV19 and TRBJ2-1; 7 bases agree with TRBD1. Trimming took 7 bases from V and 3 from J; bases not matched to a gene: 6. This CDR3 region has 14 residues. Per the germline V gene, CDR1 is LNHDA and CDR2 is SQIVND (reference sequence). CDR3 bases: TGTGCCAGTAAATCAGGGGGTTACTACAATGAGCAGTTCTTC. Encoded protein: CASKSGGYYNEQFF. The full variable domain, its missing parts supplied by reference TRBV19 and TRBJ2-1, is DGGITQSPKYLFRKEGQNVTLSCEQNLNHDAMYWYRQDPGQGLRLIYYSQIVNDFQKGDIAEGYSVSREKKESFPLTVTSAQKNPTAFYLCASKSGGYYNEQFFGPGTRLTVL.

To note about this clone: Other DNA sequences within the sample encode an identical CDR3. This chain's CDR3 is CASSYGTGGNEKLFF. Here the CDR3 DNA reads TGTGCCAGCAGCTACGGGACAGGGGGTAATGAAAAACTGTTTTTT. The chain combines TRBV5-6 with TRBJ1-4; 11 bases map to TRBD1. Trimming took 3 bases from V and 4 from J; bases not matched to a gene: 2. Germline V gives CDR1 SGHDT, CDR2 YYEEEE. The CDR3 length is 15 residues.

V is TRBV28 and J is TRBJ2-7; 13 positions agree with TRBD2. The CDR3 runs to 13 residues. Germline trimming cut 5 bases from V and 6 bases from J; bases unmatched to any gene: 1. CDR1 and CDR2 from the germline V gene are MDHEN and SYDVKM. The CDR3 sequence is CASSGLAGVEQYF. In DNA form, the CDR3 reads TGTGCCAGCAGTGGACTAGCGGGAGTCGAGCAGTACTTC.

The V gene is TRBV4-3, the J gene TRBJ1-2; a possible D gene is TRBD1 (5 bases). The ends were cut back, 0 bases at V and 1 base at J, with 21 bases in the middle. CDR1 is LGHNA, CDR2 YSLEER, per germline. There are 19 residues in the CDR3. The CDR3 protein is CASSQDRGTHRSNNYGYTF. In DNA form, the CDR3 reads TGCGCCAGCAGCCAAGATCGGGGGACGCATAGATCAAATAACTATGGCTACACCTTC.

The chain is built from TRBV30 and TRBJ2-7; D is uncertain. V gave up 0 bases and J gave up 3 bases, with 6 bases separating them. The germline CDR1 and CDR2 sequences are GTSNPN and SVGIG (reference sequence). The CDR3 length is 12 residues. The CDR3 protein is CAWSVALYEQYF. DNA of the CDR3: TGTGCCTGGAGTGTAGCGCTCTACGAGCAGTACTTC.

The chain employs TRBV28 and TRBJ1-2; D unresolved. The length of the CDR3 is 13 residues. Germline CDR1 reads MDHEN; CDR2 reads SYDVKM. V lost 3 bases and J lost 7, with 12 bases in between. CDR3 nucleotides: TGTGCCAGCAGTTTCCGGACTCGGGGTGGCTACACCTTC. Its protein is CASSFRTRGGYTF.

In its sample, this clone was seen a few times. The chain employs TRBV27 and TRBJ1-1; unclear D gene. Germline V gene data show CDR1 as MNHEY and CDR2 as SMNVEV (reference sequence). Trimming removed 7 bases at V and 0 bases at J, with 6 bases between. The CDR3 has 12 amino acids. In nucleotides, the CDR3 is TGTGCCAGCACCGGGATGAACACTGAAGCTTTCTTT. It translates to CASTGMNTEAFF.

The chain joins TRBV5-6 to TRBJ2-5, with D perhaps matching TRBD2 (6 bases). Germline V gene data show CDR1 as SGHDT and CDR2 as YYEEEE. This CDR3 has 15 residues. V lost 3 bases and J lost 4, with 16 bases in between. CDR3 protein: CASSSVREMGETQYF. The CDR3 bases are TGTGCCAGCAGCTCAGTACGGGAGATGGGAGAGACCCAGTACTTC.

CDR3 DNA sequence: TGTGCCAGCAGCCAAGATGGACAGGGGAGGAATGAGCAGTTCTTC. This sequence encodes CASSQDGQGRNEQFF. The chain employs TRBV3-1 (or the pseudogene TRBV3-2) and TRBJ2-1; 9 positions agree with TRBD1. J gave up 7 bases and V 0 bases, and 4 bases lay outside the gene matches. The CDR3 totals 15 residues. Germline CDR1 LGHDT, CDR2 YNNKEL (reference sequence).

The chain uses TRBV2 and TRBJ2-7; tentative D call: TRBD2 (5 bases). Trimming cost V 4 bases and J 3 bases, with 7 bases left between them. Germline CDR1 is SNHLY and CDR2 is FYNNEI. CDR3 length equals 12 residues. CDR3 residues: CASSADYYEQYF. The CDR3 DNA is TGTGCCAGCAGTGCCGACTACTACGAGCAGTACTTC.